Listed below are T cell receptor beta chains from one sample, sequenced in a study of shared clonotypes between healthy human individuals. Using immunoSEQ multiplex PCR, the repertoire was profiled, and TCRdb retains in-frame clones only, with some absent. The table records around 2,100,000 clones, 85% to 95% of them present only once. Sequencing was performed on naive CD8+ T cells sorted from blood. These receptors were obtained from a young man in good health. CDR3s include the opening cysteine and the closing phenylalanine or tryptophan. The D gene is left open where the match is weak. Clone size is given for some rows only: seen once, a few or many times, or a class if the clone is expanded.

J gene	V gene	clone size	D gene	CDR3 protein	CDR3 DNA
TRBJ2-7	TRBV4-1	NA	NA	CASSQENRNYEQYF	TGCGCCAGCAGCCAAGAGAACAGGAACTACGAGCAGTACTTC
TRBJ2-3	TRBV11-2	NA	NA	CASSLGVADTDTQYF	TGTGCCAGCAGCTTAGGGGTAGCGGACACAGATACGCAGTATTTT
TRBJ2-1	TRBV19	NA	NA	CASSIVFEAYNEQFF	TGTGCCAGTAGTATAGTGTTTGAAGCTTACAATGAGCAGTTCTTC
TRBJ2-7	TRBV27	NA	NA	CASSLSPGTGLTYEQYF	TGTGCCAGCAGCCTCTCTCCAGGGACGGGACTTACCTACGAGCAGTACTTC
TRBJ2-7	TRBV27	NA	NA	CASSFLAPLDNYEQYF	TGTGCCAGCAGTTTTCTTGCTCCCCTGGACAACTACGAGCAGTACTTC
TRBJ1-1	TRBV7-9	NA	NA	CASSLSGTQETPEAFF	TGTGCCAGCAGCTTGTCCGGGACACAGGAGACGCCTGAAGCTTTCTTT
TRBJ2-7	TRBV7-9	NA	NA	CASSSGTGTGWAYEQYF	TGTGCCAGCAGCTCGGGAACCGGGACGGGGTGGGCCTACGAGCAGTACTTC
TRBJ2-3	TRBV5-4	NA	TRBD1	CASSLGGSTDTQYF	TGTGCCAGCAGCTTAGGGGGCAGCACAGATACGCAGTATTTT
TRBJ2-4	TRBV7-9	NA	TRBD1	CASSLPRTGDTKNIQYF	TGTGCCAGCAGCCTCCCGCGGACAGGGGATACCAAAAACATTCAGTACTTC
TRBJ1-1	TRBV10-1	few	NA	CASSETGSLTEAFF	TGCGCCAGCAGTGAGACAGGAAGCCTCACTGAAGCTTTCTTT
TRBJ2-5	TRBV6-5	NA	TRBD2	CASSYSGEGLETQYF	TGTGCCAGCAGTTACTCAGGGGAGGGTTTGGAGACCCAGTACTTC
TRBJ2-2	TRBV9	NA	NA	CASSVLGGTGELFF	TGTGCCAGCAGCGTGCTCGGGGGTACCGGGGAGCTGTTTTTT
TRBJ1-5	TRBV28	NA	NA	CASRVGKYSNQPQHF	TGTGCCAGCCGGGTGGGGAAATATAGCAATCAGCCCCAGCATTTT
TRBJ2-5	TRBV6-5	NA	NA	CARGGQGAETQYF	TGTGCCAGGGGGGGGCAGGGGGCTGAGACCCAGTACTTC
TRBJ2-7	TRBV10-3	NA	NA	CAILALTGEQYF	TGTGCCATACTAGCCCTAACAGGCGAGCAGTACTTC
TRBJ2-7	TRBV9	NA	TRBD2	CASSPRLAGAYEQYF	TGTGCCAGCAGCCCTCGACTAGCGGGGGCCTACGAGCAGTACTTC
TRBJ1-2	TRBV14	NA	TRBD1	CASSSRDSVYGYTF	TGTGCCAGCAGCTCCCGGGACAGTGTCTATGGCTACACCTTC
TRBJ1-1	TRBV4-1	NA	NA	CASSQVGQGNTEAFF	TGCGCCAGCAGCCAAGTCGGTCAGGGGAACACTGAAGCTTTCTTT
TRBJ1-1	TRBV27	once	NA	CASSLYLNTEAFF	TGTGCCAGCAGTTTATATCTGAACACTGAAGCTTTCTTT
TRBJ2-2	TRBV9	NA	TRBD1	CASSVEGQGIIGELFF	TGTGCCAGCAGCGTAGAAGGACAGGGGATCATAGGGGAGCTGTTTTTT
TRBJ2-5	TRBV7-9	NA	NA	CASRQGGLETQYF	TGTGCCAGCAGGCAGGGGGGCTTAGAGACCCAGTACTTC
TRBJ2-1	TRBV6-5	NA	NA	CASSYSKGGTYNEQFF	TGTGCCAGCAGTTACTCGAAGGGGGGGACCTACAATGAGCAGTTCTTC
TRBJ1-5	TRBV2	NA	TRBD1	CASRGTGEGGSNQPQHF	TGTGCCAGCAGGGGGACAGGGGAAGGTGGGAGCAATCAGCCCCAGCATTTT
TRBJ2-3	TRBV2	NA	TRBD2	CASSRLAGGLIDTQYF	TGTGCCAGCTCACGACTAGCGGGGGGTCTCATAGATACGCAGTATTTT
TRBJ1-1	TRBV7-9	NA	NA	CASSFLLNTEAFF	TGTGCCAGCAGCTTTTTGCTGAACACTGAAGCTTTCTTT
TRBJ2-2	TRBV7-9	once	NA	CASSLDLASVNTGELFF	TGTGCCAGCAGCTTAGATCTCGCTAGCGTTAACACCGGGGAGCTGTTTTTT
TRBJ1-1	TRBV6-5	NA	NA	CASSYREGAEAFF	TGTGCCAGCAGTTATAGGGAAGGAGCTGAAGCTTTCTTT
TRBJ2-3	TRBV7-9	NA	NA	CASSLDSNTDTQYF	TGTGCCAGCAGCTTAGACAGTAACACAGATACGCAGTATTTT
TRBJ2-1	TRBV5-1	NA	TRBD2	CASSPVPPGLAGSYNEQFF	TGCGCCAGCAGCCCGGTGCCTCCGGGACTAGCGGGCTCCTACAATGAGCAGTTCTTC
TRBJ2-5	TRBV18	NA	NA	CASSPPRDQETQYF	TGTGCCAGCTCACCACCAAGGGATCAAGAGACCCAGTACTTC
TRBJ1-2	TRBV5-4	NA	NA	CASSSEWGAYGYTF	TGTGCCAGCAGCTCAGAATGGGGCGCCTATGGCTACACCTTC
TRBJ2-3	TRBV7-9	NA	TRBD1	CASTPPRDRTPTDTQYF	TGTGCCAGCACCCCACCCCGGGACAGAACTCCGACAGATACGCAGTATTTT
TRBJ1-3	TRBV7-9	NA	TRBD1	CASSTWDRELAANTIYF	TGTGCCAGCAGCACCTGGGACAGGGAGTTGGCAGCGAACACCATATATTTT
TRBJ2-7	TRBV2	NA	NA	CASGDLGTGEQYF	TGTGCCAGCGGAGACCTAGGCACCGGCGAGCAGTACTTC
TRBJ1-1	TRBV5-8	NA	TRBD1	CASSLAAGGFSEAFF	TGTGCCAGCAGCTTGGCGGCAGGGGGCTTCTCCGAAGCTTTCTTT
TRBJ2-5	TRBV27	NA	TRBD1	CASSFRTGQETQYF	TGTGCCAGCAGTTTTAGGACAGGGCAAGAGACCCAGTACTTC
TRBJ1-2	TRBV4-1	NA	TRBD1	CASSQGGTANYGYTF	TGCGCCAGCAGCCAAGGCGGGACAGCTAACTATGGCTACACCTTC
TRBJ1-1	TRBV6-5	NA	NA	CASSYSWGSNTEAFF	TGTGCCAGCAGTTACTCATGGGGTAGTAACACTGAAGCTTTCTTT
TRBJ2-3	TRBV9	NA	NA	CASSLQSGRTDTQYF	TGTGCCAGCAGCTTACAAAGCGGCCGCACAGATACGCAGTATTTT
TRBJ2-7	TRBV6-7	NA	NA	CASSYSGRGNEQYF	TGTGCCAGCAGTTACTCAGGCAGGGGCAACGAGCAGTACTTC
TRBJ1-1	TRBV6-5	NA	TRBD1	CASSPGQGASEAFF	TGTGCCAGCAGCCCGGGACAGGGGGCTTCTGAAGCTTTCTTT